These T cell receptor beta chains were read from a single sample in a study of T-cell memory formation after mild COVID-19. One entry per CDR3 protein, called by TCRdb with MiXCR from the 5' RACE reads. The table lists fewer than 350,000 distinct CDR3 sequences, more than 15% of them singletons, with more than 20% in the top ten. The sequencing input was PBMCs or a T cell subset sorted from them (not recorded which). Every receptor here comes from a man aged 18 to 29 who had mild COVID-19 (a few samples of this study predate the infection). Cell type and time point are not known. The conserved cysteine and the conserved F or W are not part of the CDR3 here.

J gene: TRBJ2-1
V gene: TRBV7-3
CDR3 protein: ASSPGLERGGFDEQF

J gene: TRBJ2-5
V gene: TRBV15
CDR3 protein: ATRRDRGGETQY

J gene: TRBJ2-3
V gene: TRBV4-3
CDR3 protein: ASSQEPRTDTQY

J gene: TRBJ1-2
V gene: TRBV25-1
CDR3 protein: ASRGPPNYGYT

J gene: TRBJ2-5
V gene: TRBV5-1
CDR3 protein: ASSSGASGAKETQY

J gene: TRBJ2-7
V gene: TRBV4-3
CDR3 protein: ASSQVLVPFYEQY

J gene: TRBJ1-1
V gene: TRBV20-1
CDR3 protein: SAREGGNTEAF

J gene: TRBJ2-5
V gene: TRBV12-3/TRBV12-4
CDR3 protein: ASRDAEQTQY

J gene: TRBJ2-1
V gene: TRBV20-1
CDR3 protein: SARDGTSGGLTYNEQF

J gene: TRBJ2-4
V gene: TRBV7-9
CDR3 protein: ASSPRPDGDIQY

J gene: TRBJ2-3
V gene: TRBV7-6
CDR3 protein: ASSSTNLGAVWRDTQY

J gene: TRBJ2-2
V gene: TRBV7-8
CDR3 protein: ASSSPDTANTGELF

J gene: TRBJ1-5
V gene: TRBV7-2
CDR3 protein: ASSTTGQPQH

J gene: TRBJ1-3
V gene: TRBV7-2
CDR3 protein: ASSLAASVSGNTIY

J gene: TRBJ2-4
V gene: TRBV4-1
CDR3 protein: ASSLIGYRVNIQY

J gene: TRBJ2-5
V gene: TRBV25-1
CDR3 protein: ASSESGRSETQY

J gene: TRBJ1-1
V gene: TRBV6-6
CDR3 protein: ASSGYPGKGTEAF

J gene: TRBJ2-3
V gene: TRBV12-3/TRBV12-4
CDR3 protein: ASSRPSGTQY

J gene: TRBJ2-1
V gene: TRBV7-9
CDR3 protein: ASSRGSLSSYNEQF

J gene: TRBJ2-5
V gene: TRBV30
CDR3 protein: AWSVGSSRTQY

J gene: TRBJ2-7
V gene: TRBV4-3
CDR3 protein: ASSQARTGAYEQY

J gene: TRBJ2-3
V gene: TRBV5-1
CDR3 protein: ASSLRQGATDTQY

J gene: TRBJ2-5
V gene: TRBV7-8
CDR3 protein: ASSASRDEETQY

J gene: TRBJ2-4
V gene: TRBV4-2
CDR3 protein: ASSQDWAGAGNIQY

J gene: TRBJ2-2
V gene: TRBV15
CDR3 protein: ATSRDIAGTGELF

J gene: TRBJ2-3
V gene: TRBV10-2
CDR3 protein: ASSALGRSTDTQY